The 14 T cell receptor beta chains in this list originate from one sample, sequenced in a study of blood T cell repertoires in COVID-19. Sequenced by immunoSEQ multiplex PCR; TCRdb stores in-frame clones only, minus some. The sample yields around 30,000 clones, approximately 85% seen once. Source material: peripheral blood. The receptor set was obtained from a human donor in a cohort sampled during active COVID-19.

This chain links TRBV19 with TRBJ1-2; 9 nucleotides agree with TRBD1. Per germline, CDR1 LNHDA and CDR2 SQIVND (reference sequence). The CDR3 has 15 amino acids. Germline trimming cut 5 bases from V and 0 bases from J; bases unmatched to any gene: 4. DNA of the CDR3: TGTGCCAGTAGTGACAGGGGGAGAACTAACTATGGCTACACCTTC. Its protein product is CASSDRGRTNYGYTF.

The chain uses TRBV27 and TRBJ2-3; D is ambiguous. Germline CDR1 is MNHEY and CDR2 is SMNVEV (reference sequence). V was trimmed by 3 bases and J by 4 bases, leaving 17 bases between them. The CDR3 is made up of 16 amino acids. The CDR3 bases are TGTGCCAGCAGTTTTCGAGACCCAAGGCAGGCAGATACGCAGTATTTT. Residues: CASSFRDPRQADTQYF.

The genes are TRBV12-3 or TRBV12-4 and TRBJ2-7; the D is unclear. The V gene lost 0 bases and the J gene lost 3 bases, with 3 bases spanning the gap. The CDR3 contains 12 residues. The CDR3 reads CASSLAFYEQYF. The DNA for the CDR3 is TGTGCCAGCAGTTTAGCCTTCTACGAGCAGTACTTC.

This clone was counted once. The rearrangement links TRBV9 to TRBJ2-5; TRBD2 agrees at 8 bases. V dropped 0 bases and J dropped 7; count of bases not matched to a gene: 8. CDR3 size: 15 residues. The germline gives CDR1 SGDLS, CDR2 YYNGEE. The CDR3 bases are TGTGCCAGCAGCGTAGTCGCAGCGGGAGAATCGACCCAGTACTTC. As protein: CASSVVAAGESTQYF.

The rearrangement uses TRBV9 and TRBJ2-3, with D unresolved. The V and J ends lost 0 bases and 3 bases respectively, with 5 bases between them. Germline assignment: CDR1 SGDLS and CDR2 YYNGEE. The CDR3 extends over 13 amino acids. This CDR3 is CASSVDRTDTQYF. The CDR3 DNA sequence: TGTGCCAGCAGCGTAGATCGGACAGATACGCAGTATTTT.

The chain links TRBV27 to TRBJ2-3; the D is unclear. The germline V and J ends were trimmed by 3 bases and 6 bases, with 7 bases remaining between them. The CDR3 sequence is 12 residues long. CDR1 and CDR2 from the germline V gene are MNHEY and SMNVEV (reference sequence). In DNA, the CDR3 is TGTGCCAGCAGTTTCTCCTCTGATACGCAGTATTTT. It translates to CASSFSSDTQYF.

In DNA form, the CDR3 reads TGTGCCAGCACCACTGCGGGACTAGCGGGGCCACTAGCCAAAAACATTCAGTACTTC. This sequence encodes CASTTAGLAGPLAKNIQYF. The chain recombines TRBV2 with TRBJ2-4; 13 nucleotides agree with TRBD2. Germline CDR1 is SNHLY and CDR2 is FYNNEI. The CDR3 extends over 19 amino acids. Germline trimming cut 7 bases from V and 0 bases from J; bases unmatched to any gene: 12.

With respect to this clone: Within the sample, other DNA sequences also encode this same CDR3. The CDR3 DNA sequence: TGTGCCAGCAGTTTGGCCGTGTCAGAGACCCAGTACTTC. This codes for CASSLAVSETQYF. V is TRBV12-3 or TRBV12-4 and J is TRBJ2-5; D uncertain. The CDR3 is made up of 13 amino acids. V dropped 3 bases and J dropped 4 bases, with 9 bases sitting between them.

The chain carries TRBV9 and TRBJ2-3; TRBD2 agrees at 11 bases. Germline V gene data show CDR1 as SGDLS and CDR2 as YYNGEE. The CDR3 sequence is 16 residues long. The trim removed 3 bases at V and 0 bases at J, leaving 3 bases unmatched. The CDR3 sequence: CASSGGTSGSTDTQYF. In DNA, the CDR3 is TGTGCCAGCAGCGGTGGGACTAGCGGTAGCACAGATACGCAGTATTTT.

V is TRBV7-9 and J is TRBJ2-3; 8 nucleotides match TRBD2. CDR1 and CDR2 from the germline V gene are SEHNR and FQNEAQ (reference sequence). The CDR3 has 15 amino acids. V shed 3 bases, J shed 0 bases, and the junction held 2 bases outside the gene matches. CDR3: CASSFIAGSTDTQYF. As DNA, the CDR3 is TGTGCCAGCAGCTTCATAGCGGGGAGCACAGATACGCAGTATTTT.

This chain connects TRBV6-6 to TRBJ1-6; a possible D gene is TRBD1 (5 bases). Germline loops: CDR1 MNHNY, CDR2 SVGAGI (reference sequence). This CDR3 has 14 residues. Trimming removed 8 bases from V and 5 bases from J, with 13 bases in between. In nucleotides, the CDR3 is TGTGCCAGCCACACGGGAGGGGATAATTCACCCCTCCACTTT. Translation: CASHTGGDNSPLHF.

This chain links TRBV27 with TRBJ2-7; 7 bases map to TRBD1. V shed 5 bases and J 5 bases; nucleotides not matched to a gene: 6. Looked up from germline, CDR1 is MNHEY and CDR2 is SMNVEV (reference sequence). This CDR3 spans 13 amino acids. CDR3 nucleotide sequence: TGTGCCAGCAGTGCTGAACAGGGGCACGAGCAGTACTTC. Encoded protein: CASSAEQGHEQYF.

The V gene is TRBV19, the J gene TRBJ2-1; 10 nucleotides agree with TRBD2. CDR3 length: 13 amino acids. Germline CDR1 is LNHDA and CDR2 is SQIVND (reference sequence). V lost 8 bases and J lost 9; bases outside the gene matches: 7. CDR3 in DNA: TGTGCCAGTTCTCTACGGACTAGCGGTGAGCAGTTCTTC. The encoded protein is CASSLRTSGEQFF.

This clone appeared a single time. The rearrangement uses TRBV5-8 and TRBJ1-4; D remains ambiguous. The V and J ends lost 4 bases and 4 bases respectively, with 14 bases between them. This CDR3 comprises 15 residues. The germline V gene has CDR1 SGHTS and CDR2 YDEGEE. In DNA form, the CDR3 reads TGTGCCAGCAGCCCCGTCCTGGGAGGTAATGAAAAACTGTTTTTT. It translates to CASSPVLGGNEKLFF.